A selection of T cell receptor beta chains follows, all from one sample in a study of blood T cell repertoires in COVID-19. Data came from immunoSEQ multiplex PCR; TCRdb stores just in-frame clones and leaves some out. The sample holds fewer than 200,000 clones, 76% seen once. The sequenced sample was peripheral blood. These receptors all stem from a woman aged 45-59 years with active or convalescent COVID-19. CDR3s include the opening cysteine and the closing phenylalanine or tryptophan. D genes are given only for firm matches. The size of a clone is reported for some rows only, either as once, few or many, or as a class for expanded clones.

d_call: -; clone_size: -; v_call: TRBV29-1; j_call: TRBJ2-5; cdr3_aa: CSVVPGTNQGKTQYF; cdr3_nt: TGCAGCGTGGTACCCGGGACAAACCAGGGAAAGACCCAGTACTTC
d_call: -; clone_size: -; v_call: TRBV30; j_call: TRBJ1-2; cdr3_aa: CAWSAAVSGVRGYTF; cdr3_nt: TGTGCCTGGAGTGCCGCCGTTTCAGGGGTGCGAGGCTACACCTTC
d_call: TRBD2; clone_size: once; v_call: TRBV19; j_call: TRBJ2-1; cdr3_aa: CAMVISGSPNEQFF; cdr3_nt: TGTGCGATGGTGATTAGCGGGAGTCCCAATGAGCAGTTCTTC
d_call: -; clone_size: -; v_call: TRBV4-2; j_call: TRBJ1-3; cdr3_aa: CASSQARGSENTIYF; cdr3_nt: TGTGCCAGCAGCCAAGCTAGGGGCTCTGAAAACACCATATATTTT
d_call: -; clone_size: -; v_call: TRBV6-5; j_call: TRBJ1-6; cdr3_aa: CASSYDRSYNSPLHF; cdr3_nt: TGTGCCAGCAGTTACGACCGGAGCTATAATTCACCCCTCCACTTT
d_call: TRBD2; clone_size: few; v_call: TRBV7-2; j_call: TRBJ2-7; cdr3_aa: CASSLGRPSGGIYEQYF; cdr3_nt: TGTGCCAGCAGCTTAGGTCGGCCTAGCGGGGGGATCTACGAGCAGTACTTC
d_call: TRBD1; clone_size: -; v_call: TRBV19; j_call: TRBJ1-1; cdr3_aa: CASSIGRGPTEAFF; cdr3_nt: TGTGCCAGTAGTATAGGCAGGGGGCCCACTGAAGCTTTCTTT
d_call: TRBD1; clone_size: -; v_call: TRBV30; j_call: TRBJ1-2; cdr3_aa: CAWRATGGENYGYTF; cdr3_nt: TGTGCCTGGAGGGCGACAGGGGGAGAGAACTATGGCTACACCTTC
d_call: -; clone_size: -; v_call: TRBV7-2; j_call: TRBJ2-5; cdr3_aa: CASSTPDWYQETQYF; cdr3_nt: TGTGCCAGCAGCACACCAGACTGGTACCAAGAGACCCAGTACTTC
d_call: TRBD2; clone_size: many; v_call: TRBV10-2; j_call: TRBJ2-1; cdr3_aa: CASSLLAGGFNEQFF; cdr3_nt: TGCGCCAGCAGTTTACTAGCGGGAGGATTCAATGAGCAGTTCTTC
d_call: TRBD2; clone_size: -; v_call: TRBV5-1; j_call: TRBJ2-1; cdr3_aa: CASRSGTSLNEQFF; cdr3_nt: TGCGCCAGCAGATCCGGGACTAGCCTCAATGAGCAGTTCTTC